This TCR beta chain was sequenced for a study of human T cells and chemical hapten exposure. The overall study: Affected patients, primarily female, had alopecia areata, totalis or universalis.

Regarding time point: patch test 1, 2 weeks after DPC sensitization. Specified treatment: therapeutic diphenylcyclopropenone sensitization with weekly scalp DPC. This clonotype has just a few counts. This CDR3 spans 15 amino acids. Germline values: CDR1 SGHNT, CDR2 YYREEE (reference sequence). V shed 1 base and J 14 bases; nucleotides not matched to a gene: 14. Original processing notes: Individual samples carried between about 23,224 and 700,000 TCRs, with 95,638 as the median. TCRdb reprocessed the RACE reads with MiXCR, giving one entry per CDR3 protein. V and J calls and clone size were set by TCRdb, not the authors. The sample carries about 380,000 distinct CDR3 sequences, 4.8% recorded once.

The sequenced sample was whole blood, obtained in connection with sensitization to the hapten diphenylcyclopropenone (DPC). The chain links TRBV5-4 to TRBJ2-3; 9 bases align to TRBD2. This TCR derives from a woman in her forties or fifties with alopecia areata. Some clones in this sample may be carry-over from other donors' samples. CDR3 region: CASSLRVPAGGPLYF. CDR3 in DNA: TGTGCCAGCAGCTTGAGGGTGCCGGCGGGGGGGCCCCTGTATTTT. Looking up the rest from reference TRBV5-4 and TRBJ2-3 gives the full variable domain: ETGVTQSPTHLIKTRGQQVTLRCSSQSGHNTVSWYQQALGQGPQFIFQYYREEENGRGNFPPRFSGLQFPNYSSELNVNALELDDSALYLCASSLRVPAGGPLYFGPGTRLTVL.